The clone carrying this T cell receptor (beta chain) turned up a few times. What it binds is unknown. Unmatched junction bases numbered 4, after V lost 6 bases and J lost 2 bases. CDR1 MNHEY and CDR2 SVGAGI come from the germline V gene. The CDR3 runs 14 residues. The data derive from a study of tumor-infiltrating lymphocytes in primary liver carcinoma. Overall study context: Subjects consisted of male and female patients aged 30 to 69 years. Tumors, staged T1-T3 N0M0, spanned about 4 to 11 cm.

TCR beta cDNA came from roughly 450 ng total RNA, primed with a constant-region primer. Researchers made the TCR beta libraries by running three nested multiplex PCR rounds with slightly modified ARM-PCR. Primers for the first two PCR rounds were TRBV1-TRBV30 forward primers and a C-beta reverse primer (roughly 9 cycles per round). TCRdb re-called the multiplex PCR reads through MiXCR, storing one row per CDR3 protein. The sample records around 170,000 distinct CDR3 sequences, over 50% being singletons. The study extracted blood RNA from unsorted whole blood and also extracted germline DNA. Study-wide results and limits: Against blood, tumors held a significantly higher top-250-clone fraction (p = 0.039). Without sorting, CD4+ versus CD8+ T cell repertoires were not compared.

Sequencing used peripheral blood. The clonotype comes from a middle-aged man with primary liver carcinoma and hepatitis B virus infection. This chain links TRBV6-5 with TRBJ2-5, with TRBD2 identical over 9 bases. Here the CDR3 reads CASRRTSVQETQYF. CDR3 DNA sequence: TGTGCCAGCAGGAGGACTAGCGTACAAGAGACCCAGTACTTC.